This T cell receptor beta chain was observed in a study of graft-versus-host responses after intestinal transplantation. Study overall: Transplantation in recipients was multivisceral, liver-intestinal, or isolated intestinal.

The table came from immunoSEQ multiplex PCR; TCRdb's copy has only in-frame clones and leaves some out. The table records about 110,000 clones, around 92% of them present only once. Broader study findings: Among recipient marrow samples, GvH clones were found; some appeared first in ileum or blood. HvG clone declines early post-transplant were associated with peak circulating GvH levels.

In the case of this clone: Its antigen remains unidentified.

V shed 5 bases, J shed 0 bases, and the junction held 5 bases outside the gene matches. This CDR3 spans 17 amino acids. Germline CDR1 and CDR2: SGHTA and FQGNSA. This TCR was recovered from a human donor who was the organ donor for an intestinal transplant. Sequencing used unstimulated CD8+ T cells sorted from spleen or lymph node cells, obtained before transplant. The chain combines TRBV7-2 with TRBJ1-4, with 11 positions matching TRBD1. In DNA, the CDR3 is TGTGCCAGCAGCCCCGGACAGGGGGCTGCAACTAATGAAAAACTGTTTTTT. Protein sequence: CASSPGQGAATNEKLFF.